This TCR beta chain was recovered during a study of naive and memory T cell subsets. CD8 T cells were positively selected from what remained after CD4 positive selection. Cells stained for CD3, CD4, CD8, CD45RA and CD27 were sorted into four subsets. Study-level results: Especially in CD8 cells, naive repertoires contained a few larger clonotypes, possibly CD45RA-re-expressing memory cells.

Germline lookup yields CDR1 SEHNR and CDR2 FQNEAQ (reference sequence). Deletions cut 6 bases from V and 5 bases from J, with 13 bases between. The CDR3 sequence is 14 residues long. Two oligonucleotides, mixed equimolar, formed the beta constant-region primer covering TRBC1 and TRBC2. The ligated cDNA underwent four PCR rounds using SP2 and nested alpha and beta constant-region primers. TCRdb reprocessed the UMI-ligation and nested PCR reads via MiXCR and lists one record per CDR3 protein. The sample includes over 80,000 distinct CDR3 sequences, around 11% of them seen just once. Concerning this clonotype: What it binds is unknown.

J is TRBJ2-2 and V is TRBV7-9; D unclear. The TCR comes from a human donor in good health. Material: naive CD4+ T cells from blood. In DNA form, the CDR3 reads TGTGCCAGCAGGGGCGGAGTCCAGACCGGGGAGCTGTTTTTT. Its translation: CASRGGVQTGELFF.